This entry features one T cell receptor beta chain sequence. What it recognizes is unknown. The sample is drawn from a study of OX40 agonist ivuxolimab in advanced cancers. Study overall: Treatment of patients was with ivuxolimab, an agonistic anti-OX40 (CD134) antibody.

Assay used: immunoSEQ multiplex PCR; TCRdb lists only in-frame clones, some missing. This sample yields 45,000 to 65,000 clones, of which around 93% are seen a single time; about 9% belongs to the top ten. Study-wide findings and caveats: There were, on average, more expanded clones in CD8+ T cells than in CD4+. Expanded peripheral T-cell antigen specificity went undetermined.

Deletions cut 4 bases from V and 5 bases from J, with 11 bases between. This CDR3 is 13 amino acids long. Germline lookup yields CDR1 KGHSY and CDR2 FQNENV. The TCR comes from an adult with an advanced solid tumor such as melanoma, head and neck, liver or kidney cancer. The sequences come from CD4+ or CD8+ T cells sorted from blood, collected in a trial of the OX40 agonist ivuxolimab. The chain is built from TRBV16 and TRBJ2-5; possible D gene TRBD2, 5 bases. The CDR3 DNA sequence: TGTGCCAGCAGCCCAACTAGATATGAGACCCAGTACTTC. Amino acid sequence: CASSPTRYETQYF.